The clone carrying this TCR beta chain was observed a single time. Germline CDR1 SNHLY, CDR2 FYNNEI. The V gene lost 5 bases and the J gene lost 6 bases, with 12 bases spanning the gap. This CDR3 is 13 amino acids long. This sample stems from a study of T cell clones after liver transplantation. Thawed unstimulated PBMCs were FACS-sorted by CD3, CD4 and CD8 into two populations. Produced via immunoSEQ multiplex PCR; TCRdb's table is partial and in-frame only. The repertoire holds some 80,000 clones, with roughly four fifths as singletons. The sequence was collected from a human patient who received a liver transplant. Some T cells may be supplied by the graft donor. Here the sequenced sample was CD4+ T cells from blood, taken just over 45 months after liver transplant. This chain links TRBV2 with TRBJ2-3; D possibly corresponds to TRBD1 (6 bases). This CDR3 reads CASSPQGTDTQYF. The CDR3 nucleotides are TGTGCCAGCAGTCCCCAGGGGACCGATACGCAGTATTTT.